This record concerns one TCR beta chain sequence. Its antigen is not known. The sample belongs to a study of glioma-infiltrating T cells. Notes on the study in general: Patients with low tissue-blood divergence carried a signature set of shared blood CDR3 motifs. Gliomas, especially low-grade, showed above-expected tissue-blood divergence; non-neoplastic patients showed below.

Amplification of TCR alpha and beta CDR3 regions from RNA used iRepertoire nested multiplex PCR. One-step reverse transcription and amplification started from roughly 100-400 ng of tissue mRNA or PBMC total RNA. TCRdb re-derived calls from the multiplex PCR reads in MiXCR, one entry per CDR3 protein. The data contain 300,000 to 450,000 distinct CDR3 sequences, around 45% of them seen just once; the ten biggest clones take up approximately 12%. Germline CDR1 ENHRY, CDR2 SYGVKD. Trimming removed 4 bases at V and 5 bases at J, with 15 bases between. The CDR3 runs 15 residues. The clonotype originates from a human donor with low-grade glioma or glioblastoma, undergoing nonglioma brain surgery, or in good health (not recorded which). Sequencing was done on a sample of glioma tissue, nonneoplastic brain tissue, or PBMCs (not recorded which). The chain links TRBV10-3 to TRBJ1-5; D might be TRBD1 (6 bases). CDR3 nucleotide sequence: TGTGCCATCAGTGGGGGATTACAGGGCGATCAGCCCCAGCATTTT. This gives the protein CAISGGLQGDQPQHF.